The clone carrying this T cell receptor (beta chain) was seen repeatedly, ten times or more. The antigen remains undetermined. The entry originates in a study of T cell repertoires in cytomegalovirus infection. At the level of the study: Public TCR beta signature analysis indicated the presence of both CMV infection and matching HLA type. Points from the study as a whole: The cumulative frequency of public TCR beta families identified carriers of CMV plus the relevant HLA. In two of eight donors, the top clonotype was HLA-C-restricted CMV-specific.

TCRdb fed the reads into MiXCR, producing one record per CDR3 protein. The sample carries around 94,000 distinct CDR3 sequences, about 15% recorded once. The source is a human donor in good health (CMV status not recorded). Some clones in this sample may be carry-over from other donors' samples. The sequencing input was PBMCs.

CDR3 residues: CASSLVVENTEAFF. The CDR3 DNA reads as TGTGCCAGCAGCTTAGTGGTGGAGAACACTGAAGCTTTCTTT. The chain employs TRBV7-2 and TRBJ1-1; D unclear. CDR3 size: 14 residues. The germline V gene encodes CDR1 SGHTA and CDR2 FQGNSA. Trimming cost V 1 base and J 1 base, with 7 bases left between them.